Below are 24 T cell receptor beta chains sequenced from a single sample in a study of blood T cell repertoires in COVID-19. The assay was immunoSEQ multiplex PCR, and TCRdb's table has in-frame clones only and misses some. The repertoire holds around 270,000 clones, with roughly 91% as singletons. Source material: peripheral blood. The receptor set was obtained from a man aged 35 to 55 with acute or convalescent COVID-19.

This clone was recorded only once. J is TRBJ2-7 and V is TRBV9; 12 nucleotides match TRBD2. Trimming removed 3 bases from V and 3 bases from J; junction bases left unmatched: 7. Germline CDR1 and CDR2: SGDLS and YYNGEE. The CDR3 is 16 residues long. As DNA, the CDR3 is TGTGCCAGCAGCGCCCCACTAGCGGGGGGCCACTACGAGCAGTACTTC. Protein: CASSAPLAGGHYEQYF.

The chain combines TRBV10-3 with TRBJ2-7; 7 bases fit TRBD1. This CDR3 is 16 amino acids long. Germline loops: CDR1 ENHRY, CDR2 SYGVKD. V was pared by 5 bases and J by 0 bases, with 10 bases of the junction left unmatched. CDR3 residues: CAISSSGTENSYEQYF. The CDR3 bases are TGTGCCATCAGTTCATCCGGGACAGAGAACTCCTACGAGCAGTACTTC.

The chain recombines TRBV7-3 with TRBJ2-3; 10 nucleotides line up with TRBD2. V lost 5 bases, J lost 1 base, and 3 bases stayed unmatched. CDR1 and CDR2 (germline): SGHTA, FQGTGA. This CDR3 has 15 amino acids. CDR3 sequence: CASSVGTSGTDTQYF. In nucleotides, the CDR3 is TGTGCCAGCAGCGTCGGGACTAGCGGCACAGATACGCAGTATTTT.

The chain carries TRBV28 and TRBJ1-5, with TRBD1 matching over 7 bases. This CDR3 has 15 amino acids. Germline V gene sequence: CDR1 MDHEN, CDR2 SYDVKM. The V gene end was trimmed by 5 bases and the J gene end by 2 bases; junction bases not matched to a gene: 6. The CDR3 nucleotides are TGTGCCAGCAGTCTACCTGGGACAGGCAATCAGCCCCAGCATTTT. This encodes CASSLPGTGNQPQHF.

This clone was seen a single time. The chain couples TRBV5-3 to TRBJ2-7, with D possibly matching TRBD1 (5 bases). TRBV5-3 is an ORF, and what it does is uncertain. CDR3 length: 14 amino acids. V dropped 5 bases and J dropped 0 bases, with 12 bases sitting between them. Here the CDR3 reads CARRVRQSSYEQYF. Here the CDR3 DNA reads TGTGCCAGAAGGGTAAGACAGAGCTCCTACGAGCAGTACTTC.

V and J are TRBV10-2 and TRBJ2-3; 8 bases line up with TRBD2. The V gene's germline CDR1 is WSHSY and CDR2 SAAADI. Trimming took 10 bases from V and 2 from J; bases not matched to a gene: 5. This CDR3 is built from 13 residues. Here the CDR3 reads CATHSGATDTQYF. The CDR3 coding sequence is TGCGCCACCCATAGCGGGGCCACAGATACGCAGTATTTT.

The V call is TRBV5-1, the J call TRBJ1-2; D is perhaps TRBD1 (5 bases). This CDR3 contains 13 residues. With 4 bases removed from V and 3 bases from J, the gap between germline ends came to 10 bases. CDR1 and CDR2 from the germline V gene are SGHRS and YFSETQ. The CDR3 is CASSPDSYYGYTF. The CDR3 DNA reads TGCGCCAGCAGCCCCGACAGTTACTATGGCTACACCTTC.

The rearrangement uses TRBV5-1 and TRBJ2-7; D possibly corresponds to TRBD1 (6 bases). The V and J ends lost 1 base and 5 bases respectively, with 7 bases between them. CDR3 size: 12 residues. CDR1 SGHRS and CDR2 YFSETQ come from the germline V gene. In DNA, the CDR3 is TGCGCCAGCAGCTTGAACAGGGACGAGCAGTACTTC. Its translation is CASSLNRDEQYF.

The chain combines TRBV13 with TRBJ1-2; possibly TRBD1 for D (6 bases). Trimming pared 4 bases from V and 8 bases from J, leaving 11 bases between. The CDR3 is 12 residues long. Germline assignment: CDR1 PRHDT and CDR2 FYEKMQ (reference sequence). In DNA, the CDR3 is TGTGCCAGCAGCTCAGGGGACACCGGCTACACCTTC. This gives the protein CASSSGDTGYTF.

The gene calls are TRBV9 and TRBJ2-2; 9 bases agree with TRBD1. Germline CDR1 is SGDLS and CDR2 is YYNGEE. V shed 0 bases and J 9 bases; nucleotides not matched to a gene: 9. This CDR3 contains 16 residues. The CDR3 loop is CASSVEGTGLYRELFF. CDR3 DNA: TGTGCCAGCAGCGTAGAGGGGACAGGGTTGTACCGGGAGCTGTTTTTT.

This CDR3 is CASSYRQGAQGEKLFF. CDR3 DNA: TGTGCCAGCAGTTACAGGCAGGGGGCGCAAGGTGAAAAACTGTTTTTT. V usage is TRBV6-6 and J usage is TRBJ1-4, with TRBD1 matching over 8 bases. Germline V CDR1 and CDR2: MNHNY, SVGAGI (reference sequence). V trimming: 2 bases; J trimming: 7 bases; junction bases outside the gene matches: 9. The CDR3 consists of 16 residues.

In its sample, this clone was seen once. Other nucleotide sequences in the sample specify the same CDR3. The chain joins TRBV29-1 to TRBJ1-1; D is undetermined. Trimming took 6 bases from V and 0 from J, leaving 17 bases between them. CDR3 size: 15 residues. Germline V gene sequence: CDR1 SQVTM, CDR2 ANQGSEA. CDR3 loop: CSVGAGWAMNTEAFF. CDR3 sequence (DNA): TGCAGCGTCGGAGCGGGGTGGGCCATGAACACTGAAGCTTTCTTT.

The count of this clone is one. The gene calls are TRBV3-1 (or the pseudogene TRBV3-2) and TRBJ2-7, with D unresolved. The length of the CDR3 is 11 residues. The ends were cut back, 1 base at V and 6 bases at J, with 4 bases in the middle. Germline V gives CDR1 LGHDT, CDR2 YNNKEL (reference sequence). The CDR3 spells CASSQAGEQYF. The CDR3 region has the DNA TGTGCCAGCAGCCAAGCAGGCGAGCAGTACTTC.

The rearrangement uses TRBV3-1 (or the pseudogene TRBV3-2) and TRBJ1-5; weak D call: TRBD1 (6 bases). The V gene's germline CDR1 is LGHDT and CDR2 YNNKEL (reference sequence). The CDR3 contains 13 residues. Trimming removed 3 bases at V and 7 bases at J, with 10 bases between. The CDR3: CASSQDSGQPQHF. The CDR3 DNA reads TGTGCCAGCAGCCAGGACAGTGGGCAGCCCCAGCATTTT.

The chain employs TRBV10-2 and TRBJ2-1; 9 bases line up with TRBD2. The length of the CDR3 is 14 residues. J was trimmed by 4 bases and V by 7 bases; bases with no gene match: 5. Germline loops: CDR1 WSHSY, CDR2 SAAADI. This chain's CDR3 is CASKGSGGYNEQFF. The CDR3 DNA reads as TGCGCCAGCAAAGGTAGCGGGGGTTACAATGAGCAGTTCTTC.

The rearrangement uses TRBV5-1 and TRBJ2-7; 10 nucleotides match TRBD1. Germline V lookup: CDR1 SGHRS, CDR2 YFSETQ. Losses at the gene ends were 4 bases for V and 6 bases for J; bases not matched to a gene: 10. CDR3 length equals 15 residues. CDR3 amino acids: CASSGGQGLLAEQYF. As DNA, the CDR3 is TGCGCCAGCAGCGGGGGACAGGGGCTGCTCGCCGAGCAGTACTTC.

V and J are TRBV19 and TRBJ2-7; TRBD1 aligns across 10 bases. The CDR3 is 14 amino acids. V shed 3 bases and J 6 bases; nucleotides not matched to a gene: 5. CDR1 is LNHDA and CDR2 is SQIVND in the germline V gene (reference sequence). The CDR3: CASSMGTGESEQYF. The CDR3 nucleotides read TGTGCCAGTAGTATGGGGACAGGGGAAAGCGAGCAGTACTTC.

This chain links TRBV15 with TRBJ2-7; 12 positions match TRBD2. The trim removed 8 bases at V and 3 bases at J, leaving 14 bases unmatched. CDR3 length equals 17 residues. Germline values: CDR1 LNHNV, CDR2 YYDKDF (reference sequence). CDR3 in amino acids: CATGGRGTSGSYYEQYF. As DNA, the CDR3 is TGTGCCACCGGAGGTAGGGGGACTAGCGGGTCCTACTACGAGCAGTACTTC.

CDR3 in DNA: TGTGCCAGCAGTACATACAGGGGAATCGATGGCTACACCTTC. It encodes CASSTYRGIDGYTF. The J gene is TRBJ1-2, the V gene TRBV2; 7 bases map to TRBD1. Germline V gene lookup returns CDR1 SNHLY and CDR2 FYNNEI. The CDR3 runs 14 residues. The V gene end was trimmed by 5 bases and the J gene end by 6 bases; junction bases not matched to a gene: 9.

The CDR3 nucleotides are TGCGCCAGCAGCTTGGGCAGTTACACAGATACGCAGTATTTT. Translation: CASSLGSYTDTQYF. The chain employs TRBV5-1 and TRBJ2-3; D gene ambiguous. CDR3 length: 14 amino acids. The germline V and J ends were trimmed by 0 bases and 2 bases, with 7 bases remaining between them. Germline loops: CDR1 SGHRS, CDR2 YFSETQ.

The chain carries TRBV4-1 and TRBJ2-1, with D tentatively TRBD1 (6 bases). Germline loops: CDR1 MGHRA, CDR2 YSYEKL. V shed 6 bases and J shed 9 bases, with 24 bases lying between them. The CDR3 spans 16 residues. The CDR3 sequence is CASSLQGLAFSSEQFF. The DNA for the CDR3 is TGCGCCAGCAGTCTCCAGGGGCTAGCTTTTTCATCTGAGCAGTTCTTC.

V is TRBV2 and J is TRBJ2-7; TRBD1 matches 10 bases. The junction had 5 bases not matched to a gene; V was cut back by 4 bases and J by 5 bases. Germline CDR1 reads SNHLY; CDR2 reads FYNNEI. The CDR3 covers 14 residues. CDR3 protein: CASSGGTGAHEQYF. CDR3 sequence (DNA): TGTGCCAGCAGTGGGGGGACAGGGGCCCACGAGCAGTACTTC.

This chain connects TRBV15 to TRBJ2-3; 11 bases are shared with TRBD2. The CDR3 is made up of 14 amino acids. J was trimmed by 6 bases and V by 5 bases; bases with no gene match: 4. The germline gives CDR1 LNHNV, CDR2 YYDKDF (reference sequence). CDR3 sequence (DNA): TGTGCCACCAGCGCGGGACTAGCGGAGGATACGCAGTATTTT. This encodes CATSAGLAEDTQYF.

A remark on this clone: A read error may produce the germline difference seen at one junction end. CDR3 protein: CASSHSSLAGGDTQYF. Here the CDR3 DNA reads TGTGCCAGCAGTCACTCAAGTCTAGCGGGGGGAGATACGCAGTATTTT. The V and J genes are TRBV6-5 and TRBJ2-3; TRBD2 agrees at 11 bases. Germline V gene sequence: CDR1 MNHEY, CDR2 SVGAGI. CDR3 length: 16 residues.